This T cell receptor (beta chain) was sequenced in a study of beta chain features in type 1 diabetes. Study results and limitations: Researchers could not determine here whether HLA type influences TCRB rearrangement. Type 1 diabetes patients had TCRB CDR3s that were shorter (moderately but significantly so) in all four CD4+ subsets. Lower insertion and higher deletion counts appeared at VDJ junctions in type 1 diabetes patients.

The CDR3 loop spans 16 amino acids. Trimming removed 7 bases from V and 0 bases from J; junction bases left unmatched: 8. In germline, CDR1 is MNHNY, CDR2 SVGAGI (reference sequence). The whole isolated RNA underwent reverse transcription, so sequencing captured expressed TCRB transcripts. The protocol was immunoSEQ multiplex PCR, while the TCRdb copy is restricted to in-frame clones and leaves out a portion. The table shows 300,000 to 450,000 clones, with roughly 13% occurring only once. As concerns this clone: Its antigen is not known.

The sample was naive CD4+ T cells from blood. The rearrangement links TRBV6-6 to TRBJ2-2; 7 bases are shared with TRBD1. This clonotype was obtained from a man younger than 35 in good health. The DNA of the CDR3 is TGTGCCAGCACCCGGGGTCAGGGGGCGAACACCGGGGAGCTGTTTTTT. Translation: CASTRGQGANTGELFF.